Listed below are T cell receptor beta chains from one sample, sequenced in a study of blood T cell repertoires in COVID-19. Assay: immunoSEQ multiplex PCR; the TCRdb copy retains only in-frame clones and omits some. This sample has approximately 150,000 clones, with around four fifths found just once. The sequenced sample was PBMCs or T cells enriched from blood (not recorded which). These TCRs come from a man in his 70s who had been exposed to COVID-19. The CDR3 runs from the conserved cysteine through the conserved F or W. The D gene is left open where the match is weak. Some rows mark clone size as missing; the rest say once, few, many or name a class of expanded clone.

clone size,V gene,D gene,J gene,CDR3 DNA,CDR3 protein
.,TRBV5-8,TRBD1,TRBJ1-4,TGTGCCAGCAGCTCTGGCAGGGGGTCGGCTAATGAAAAACTGTTTTTT,CASSSGRGSANEKLFF
.,TRBV7-8,.,TRBJ1-5,TGTGCCAGCAGTCCCGGAAGGGGGTTTAGGGAGCCCCAGCATTTT,CASSPGRGFREPQHF
.,TRBV7-3,TRBD2,TRBJ2-5,TGTGCCAGCAGCCCGACTAGCGGGGCATCCTTGGAGACCCAGTACTTC,CASSPTSGASLETQYF
once,TRBV7-2,.,TRBJ1-4,TGTGCCAGCAGCTTAGCGGGGGGGGGTGAAAAACTGTTTTTT,CASSLAGGGEKLFF
many,TRBV7-6,.,TRBJ2-2,TGTGCCAGCAGCTTACAGGCTAGCGCCTACGGGGAGCTGTTTTTT,CASSLQASAYGELFF
.,TRBV5-6,TRBD1,TRBJ1-3,TGTGCCAGCAGCACCCGACAGGGGGAGACTGGAAACACCATATATTTT,CASSTRQGETGNTIYF
.,TRBV24-1,.,TRBJ2-7,TGTGCCACCAGTATCAACTCTTACGAGCAGTACTTC,CATSINSYEQYF
.,TRBV6-1,.,TRBJ1-2,TGTGCCAGCAGTGACCCAGGGAGTAGAGGGGGTGGCTACACCTTC,CASSDPGSRGGGYTF
.,TRBV12-3/TRBV12-4,TRBD2,TRBJ2-1,TGTGCCAGCAGATCGGGACTAGCTTCTGAGCAGTTCTTC,CASRSGLASEQFF
.,TRBV19,TRBD2,TRBJ2-1,TGTGCCAGTTCACTATCGTCTAGCGGGAGCTATGGTGAGCAGTTCTTC,CASSLSSSGSYGEQFF
.,TRBV7-6,TRBD1,TRBJ1-6,TGTGCCAGCAGCCCCGAGAGGGACAGGGGGACTGTTTCACCCCTCCACTTT,CASSPERDRGTVSPLHF
few,TRBV7-2,.,TRBJ2-1,TGTGCCAGCAGCTTGGGCCGGCAAGAGCAGTTCTTC,CASSLGRQEQFF
.,TRBV7-2,TRBD1,TRBJ1-2,TGTGCCAGCAGCTTAGCAGAGGGGGCGAGGATTTCTGGCTACACCTTC,CASSLAEGARISGYTF
.,TRBV13,.,TRBJ2-4,TGTGCCAGCAGCGTCGGACTTGGAGGCATTCAGTACTTC,CASSVGLGGIQYF
once,TRBV12-3/TRBV12-4,.,TRBJ2-7,TGTGCCAGCAGTTTATTGGAGGGGTACGAGCAGTACTTC,CASSLLEGYEQYF
.,TRBV27,TRBD2,TRBJ2-2,TGTGCCAGCTGTCCAACGGGGGGTATCTACACCGGGGAGCTGTTTTTT,CASCPTGGIYTGELFF
.,TRBV29-1,TRBD1,TRBJ2-5,TGCAGCGTTGAGGTCTGGACAGGGGTAGGGGAGACCCAGTACTTC,CSVEVWTGVGETQYF
.,TRBV5-1,TRBD2,TRBJ2-7,TGCGCCAGCAGCTTGGGGGGACTAGCACGGGGTACGGAGCAGTACTTC,CASSLGGLARGTEQYF
few,TRBV7-2,.,TRBJ2-7,TGTGCCAGCAGCTTACAGGGGCCGGGCGGGTACGAGCAGTACTTC,CASSLQGPGGYEQYF
.,TRBV3-1/TRBV3-2,TRBD1,TRBJ2-7,TGTGCCAGCAGCCGACAGGGGCTCGGCTACGAGCAGTACTTC,CASSRQGLGYEQYF
.,TRBV7-2,TRBD2,TRBJ2-7,TGTGCCAGCAGCCCCACGTCCGGGGGGGGCGTATACGAGCAGTACTTC,CASSPTSGGGVYEQYF
.,TRBV7-2,TRBD1,TRBJ2-7,TGTGCCAGCAGCGACAACCCCCCGGGACAGGGATTGTGGGAGCAGTACTTC,CASSDNPPGQGLWEQYF
few,TRBV18,.,TRBJ1-2,TGTGCCAGCTCAACCAATCCAGGGATGGCGGATGGCTACACCTTC,CASSTNPGMADGYTF
few,TRBV18,TRBD1,TRBJ2-7,TGTGCCAGCTCACGAGGGACAGGTCTAACCTACGAGCAGTACTTC,CASSRGTGLTYEQYF
few,TRBV5-1,.,TRBJ2-2,TGCGCCAGCAGCTTGGCAACAGCTTCTACCCCTCAATATAACACCGGGGAGCTGTTTTTT,CASSLATASTPQYNTGELFF
.,TRBV5-8,.,TRBJ2-1,TGTGCCAGCAGCTTGGATGCAGGCAACTACAATGAGCAGTTCTTC,CASSLDAGNYNEQFF
.,TRBV7-2,TRBD1,TRBJ1-3,TGTGCCAGCAGCTTAGGAGCCAGGGGGAGAAACACCATATATTTT,CASSLGARGRNTIYF
.,TRBV5-6,.,TRBJ1-1,TGTGCCAGCAGCTTCCAGGGGCCGAACACTGAAGCTTTCTTT,CASSFQGPNTEAFF
.,TRBV6-5,TRBD2,TRBJ2-7,TGTGCCAGCATCGAAGGACTAGCGGTAACCTACGAGCAGTACTTC,CASIEGLAVTYEQYF
.,TRBV27,.,TRBJ2-6,TGTGCCAGCTCAAGGGCGGGGGCCGGGGCCAACGTCCTGACTTTC,CASSRAGAGANVLTF
few,TRBV19,.,TRBJ1-2,TGTGCCAGTAGTATAGTCCACTTGACAGGCGACTATGGCTACACCTTC,CASSIVHLTGDYGYTF
.,TRBV2,TRBD2,TRBJ2-7,TGTGCCAGCAAGTGGAATAGCGGGGGGCCGGCCGGCGAGCAGTACTTC,CASKWNSGGPAGEQYF
.,TRBV27,.,TRBJ1-2,TGTGCCAGCAGGGGGGGGTCCTATGGCTACACCTTC,CASRGGSYGYTF
.,TRBV28,.,TRBJ2-3,TGTGCCAGCACCCTAGCGGGACAGGCCACAGATACGCAGTATTTT,CASTLAGQATDTQYF
.,TRBV24-1,.,TRBJ1-1,TGTGCCACCAGTGAGCCAGGGGTTACTGAAGCTTTCTTT,CATSEPGVTEAFF
.,TRBV30,TRBD1,TRBJ1-2,TGTGCCTGGGGGACAGGGAACTATGGCTACACCTTC,CAWGTGNYGYTF
.,TRBV10-2,.,TRBJ2-7,TGCGCCAGCAGTGAGCCGGGACTCACCGGCGGATCCTACGAGCAGTACTTC,CASSEPGLTGGSYEQYF
.,TRBV6-2/TRBV6-3,TRBD1,TRBJ1-6,TGTGCCAGCAGTTCGGACAGGGGGTCTTATAATTCACCCCTCCACTTT,CASSSDRGSYNSPLHF
.,TRBV7-8,.,TRBJ2-2,TGTGCCAGCAGCTTAGTCGGTTCGTCCGGGGAGCTGTTTTTT,CASSLVGSSGELFF
few,TRBV15,TRBD2,TRBJ2-5,TGTGCCACCAGCAGTCCCGGGACTAGAGGAGAGACCCAGTACTTC,CATSSPGTRGETQYF
.,TRBV29-1,.,TRBJ1-1,TGCAGCGTTGACCGAACAGGGCGCGCTGAAGCTTTCTTT,CSVDRTGRAEAFF
.,TRBV3-1/TRBV3-2,.,TRBJ2-5,TGTGCCAGCAGCCAAGGTAGGAGGGCAGACCAAGAGACCCAGTACTTC,CASSQGRRADQETQYF
.,TRBV28,TRBD2,TRBJ2-3,TGTGCCAGCAGTTTATTTAGCGGGGATAGCACAGATACGCAGTATTTT,CASSLFSGDSTDTQYF
.,TRBV29-1,.,TRBJ1-1,TGCAGCGTTGAGTTGACAGGAACGAGGAACACTGAAGCTTTCTTT,CSVELTGTRNTEAFF
.,TRBV5-1,.,TRBJ1-6,TGCGCCAGCAGCTTGTGGTTCCAGGGGAGCTCCTATAATTCACCCCTCCACTTT,CASSLWFQGSSYNSPLHF
.,TRBV19,.,TRBJ2-7,TGTGCCAGTAGTGAGGCTAGCGATAGCTCCTACGAGCAGTACTTC,CASSEASDSSYEQYF
.,TRBV6-5,.,TRBJ1-5,TGTGCCAGCAGTTACGCGGGACGCGGGCAGCCCCAGCATTTT,CASSYAGRGQPQHF
.,TRBV6-2/TRBV6-3,TRBD1,TRBJ1-2,TGTGCCAGCAGTCCAGGGGGTAACTATGGCTACACCTTC,CASSPGGNYGYTF
.,TRBV3-1/TRBV3-2,.,TRBJ1-1,TGTGCCAGCAGCCTTAATTCTGAAGCTTTCTTT,CASSLNSEAFF
once,TRBV3-1/TRBV3-2,.,TRBJ1-1,TGTGCCAGCAGCCCCAAGATGGACAGCTACACTGAAGCTTTCTTT,CASSPKMDSYTEAFF
.,TRBV28,TRBD2,TRBJ2-7,TGTGCCAGCCGGTATTCGACCGGGACTACGAGATACGAGCAGTACTTC,CASRYSTGTTRYEQYF
.,TRBV7-9,TRBD2,TRBJ2-1,TGTGCCACCTCACCGGGACTAGCGGGATCTGAGCAGTTCTTC,CATSPGLAGSEQFF
.,TRBV5-6,.,TRBJ1-6,TGTGCCAGCAGCTTGCTGGGGCAGGGGCCCTCCTCCTATAATTCACCCCTCCACTTT,CASSLLGQGPSSYNSPLHF
.,TRBV18,TRBD1,TRBJ1-6,TGTGCCAGCTCACCAATACCACAGGGGGATTCACCCCTCCACTTT,CASSPIPQGDSPLHF
.,TRBV28,TRBD2,TRBJ2-7,TGTGCCAGCTTATCCCCTCCGGGAGGGCCACGCGAGCAGTACTTC,CASLSPPGGPREQYF
.,TRBV28,TRBD2,TRBJ2-7,TGTGCCAGCACACCGGAGACTAGCGTCTACGAGCAGTACTTC,CASTPETSVYEQYF